Shown below are 4 T cell receptor beta chains from a single sample sequenced in a study of T cell clonotyping in hematopoietic cell transplantation. This table comes from immunoSEQ multiplex PCR, and its TCRdb copy is limited to in-frame clones, with some not included. The sample holds more than 55,000 clones; roughly 94% are singletons and the top ten take 1.5% to 2%. Sequenced input: peripheral blood mononuclear cells. All receptors derive from a man aged 50 to 59 in good health. Some clones in this sample may be carry-over from other donors' samples.

This clone was seen just once. The V gene is TRBV9, the J gene TRBJ2-5; no firm D call. Trimming shortened V by 1 base and J by 3 bases, and 16 bases separated the two germline ends. Germline V CDR1 and CDR2: SGDLS, YYNGEE. This CDR3 has 16 residues. The CDR3 DNA reads TGTGCCAGCAGCGTACTTCACTCCTCCAGCAAAGAGACCCAGTACTTC. Translated, it gives CASSVLHSSSKETQYF. The entire variable domain, with the rest obtained from reference TRBV9 and TRBJ2-5, is as follows: DSGVTQTPKHLITATGQRVTLRCSPRSGDLSVYWYQQSLDQGLQFLIQYYNGEERAKGNILERFSAQQFPDLHSELNLSSLELGDSALYFCASSVLHSSSKETQYFGPGTRLLVL.

The chain couples TRBV9 to TRBJ2-2, with TRBD1 matching 11 bases. Germline lookup yields CDR1 SGDLS and CDR2 YYNGEE. The CDR3 sequence is 18 residues long. The junction had 15 bases not matched to a gene; V was cut back by 4 bases and J by 7 bases. CDR3 sequence (DNA): TGTGCCAGCAGCCCCCGGACAGGGGGCGCGTTGGGGGGCGGGGAGCTGTTTTTT. Protein product: CASSPRTGGALGGGELFF.

This clone appeared a single time. The V gene is TRBV28, the J gene TRBJ2-2; 7 bases fit TRBD1. CDR1 is MDHEN and CDR2 is SYDVKM in the germline V gene. This CDR3 comprises 15 residues. The V segment lost 5 bases and the J segment 7 bases; nucleotides outside the gene matches: 10. The CDR3 protein is CASSGQQGYGGELFF. The CDR3 DNA sequence: TGTGCCAGCAGTGGCCAACAGGGGTACGGCGGGGAGCTGTTTTTT.

The rearrangement joins TRBV7-9 to TRBJ2-3, with 8 bases lining up with TRBD2. The germline CDR1 and CDR2 sequences are SEHNR and FQNEAQ (reference sequence). J lost 4 bases, V lost 8 bases, and 11 bases had no gene match. CDR3 length equals 15 residues. In DNA form, the CDR3 reads TGTGCCAGCGGACTGAACGGGAGGGCCCCAGATACGCAGTATTTT. Amino acid sequence: CASGLNGRAPDTQYF.